The T cell receptor beta chain described here comes from a study of blood T cells in healthy people across ages. The V segment lost 4 bases and the J segment 1 base; nucleotides outside the gene matches: 8. Germline CDR1 reads MDHEN; CDR2 reads SYDVKM. The CDR3 is made up of 17 amino acids. Many counts were recorded for this clonotype. Antigen unknown. Alongside a J-beta primer mix, a sample-barcoded 5' primer served in a second PCR lasting about 6 to 12 cycles. TCRdb ran MiXCR on the 5' RACE reads and lists one entry per CDR3 protein. The table records some 690,000 distinct CDR3 sequences, 22% of them present only once. The study, taken as a whole, reports: Possibly, changes in expanded clonotypes were confounded because donor CMV status was unknown.

This clonotype was sampled from a man in his 70s in good health. The V and J genes are TRBV28 and TRBJ1-4; 8 bases fit TRBD1. Sequencing input: blood. In DNA form, the CDR3 reads TGTGCCAGCAGTTCCACAGGGGGTGGCCGAACTAATGAAAAACTGTTTTTT. This codes for CASSSTGGGRTNEKLFF.